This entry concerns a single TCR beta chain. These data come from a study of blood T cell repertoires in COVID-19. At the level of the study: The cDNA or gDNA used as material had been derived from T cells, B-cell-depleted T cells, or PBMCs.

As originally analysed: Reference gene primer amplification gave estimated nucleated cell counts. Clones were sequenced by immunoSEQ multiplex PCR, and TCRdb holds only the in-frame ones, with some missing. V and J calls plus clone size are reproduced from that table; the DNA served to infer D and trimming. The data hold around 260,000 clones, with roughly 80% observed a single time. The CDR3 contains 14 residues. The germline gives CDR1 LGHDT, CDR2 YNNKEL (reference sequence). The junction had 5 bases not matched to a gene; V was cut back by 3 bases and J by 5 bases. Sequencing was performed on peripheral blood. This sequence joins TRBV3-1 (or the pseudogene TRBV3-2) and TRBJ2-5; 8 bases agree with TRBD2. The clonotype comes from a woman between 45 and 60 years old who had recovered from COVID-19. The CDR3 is CASSHRGGRETQYF. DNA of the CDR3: TGTGCCAGCAGCCACCGGGGGGGCCGGGAGACCCAGTACTTC.